The 8 T cell receptor beta chains listed next were all sequenced from one sample in a study of shared clonotypes between healthy human individuals. Assay: immunoSEQ multiplex PCR; the TCRdb copy retains only in-frame clones and omits some. The sample consists of approximately 2.5 million clones, more than 90% of them appearing once. The sequenced sample consisted of naive CD4+ T cells sorted from blood. Described subset: CD45RA+ positively selected. All receptors derive from a man younger than 35 in good health.

The chain combines TRBV19 with TRBJ2-1, with 8 bases that match TRBD2. Germline trimming cut 7 bases from V and 8 bases from J; bases unmatched to any gene: 10. The CDR3 spans 14 residues. In germline, CDR1 is LNHDA, CDR2 SQIVND (reference sequence). CDR3 in amino acids: CASISPQREHEQFF. The CDR3 DNA reads TGTGCCAGTATTTCTCCCCAGCGGGAGCATGAGCAGTTCTTC.

This clone was observed a single time. The chain carries TRBV7-8 and TRBJ1-1; D is ambiguous. Germline CDR1 is SGHVS and CDR2 is FQNEAQ. The CDR3 loop spans 14 amino acids. V lost 1 base to trimming and J lost 1 base, with 7 bases between them. CDR3 in DNA: TGTGCCAGCAGCTTAGTATTCGGGAACACTGAAGCTTTCTTT. It yields the protein CASSLVFGNTEAFF.

The rearrangement joins TRBV28 to TRBJ2-7; weak D call: TRBD2 (6 bases). Germline CDR1 and CDR2: MDHEN and SYDVKM. The V end was cut by 7 bases, the J end by 9 bases, with 19 bases between. The CDR3 covers 13 residues. The CDR3 is CASKNLGGLGQYF. CDR3 in DNA: TGTGCCAGCAAAAACCTCGGGGGTCTTGGGCAGTACTTC.

The rearrangement uses TRBV18 and TRBJ2-5, with D perhaps matching TRBD2 (6 bases). Germline CDR1 reads KGHSH; CDR2 reads LQKENI. This CDR3 has 13 amino acids. V lost 3 bases and J lost 5, with 10 bases in between. In DNA form, the CDR3 reads TGTGCCAGCTCACCGGGAGGAAGGGAGACCCAGTACTTC. This encodes CASSPGGRETQYF.

This sequence joins TRBV5-1 and TRBJ1-6; 8 bases match TRBD1. The J segment lost 6 bases and the V segment lost 4 bases, leaving 9 bases of the junction unmatched. The V gene's germline CDR1 is SGHRS and CDR2 YFSETQ. CDR3 length: 16 residues. CDR3 DNA sequence: TGCGCCAGCAGCCCCAGCTCTGACAGGGGTAATTCACCCCTCCACTTT. Its protein product is CASSPSSDRGNSPLHF.

The chain has TRBV7-3 and TRBJ2-5; the D gene could be TRBD1 or TRBD2 (5 bases each). This CDR3 has 12 residues. V lost 5 bases and J 9 bases, leaving 13 bases between the germline ends. Per germline, CDR1 SGHTA and CDR2 FQGTGA. CDR3 loop: CASSPAMGAQYF. The CDR3 coding sequence is TGTGCCAGCAGCCCCGCAATGGGGGCCCAGTACTTC.

The CDR3 sequence is CASSTTLVTYEQYF. CDR3 in DNA: TGTGCCAGCAGCACCACACTAGTAACCTACGAGCAGTACTTC. This rearrangement joins TRBV7-2 to TRBJ2-7, with D tentatively TRBD2 (5 bases). V lost 5 bases and J lost 2, with 13 bases in between. CDR1 is SGHTA and CDR2 is FQGNSA in the germline V gene. The CDR3 has 14 residues.

J is TRBJ2-3 and V is TRBV25-1; tentatively, D is TRBD2 (6 bases). The CDR3 runs 14 residues. V lost 7 bases to trimming and J lost 6 bases, with 17 bases between them. CDR1 MGHDK and CDR2 SYGVNS come from the germline V gene. The chain's CDR3 is CASTWGSGSDTQYF. CDR3 in DNA: TGTGCCAGCACCTGGGGTAGCGGAAGCGATACGCAGTATTTT.